Included here is one T cell receptor beta chain sequence, with context. The germline V gene encodes CDR1 SGHTA and CDR2 FQGNSA. This CDR3 has 15 residues. Trimming at V came to 5 bases and at J to 6 bases, leaving 12 bases not matched to a gene. Use of 60 Vbeta and 13 Jbeta primers characterized the PCR. Here immunoSEQ multiplex PCR was the method, and the copy in TCRdb shows in-frame clones only, minus some. Counted here are 130,000 or so clones, roughly 79% occurring once; the ten biggest clones make up 1.1%. This record comes from a study of cytomegalovirus exposure and HLA in healthy donors. The sequenced sample consisted of PBMCs. The receptor's source is a male donor in good health and CMV-seronegative. This rearrangement joins TRBV7-2 to TRBJ1-2; 7 bases are shared with TRBD1. CDR3 loop: CASSLVGQSKNGYTF. The CDR3 DNA follows: TGTGCCAGCAGCCTTGTGGGACAGAGTAAGAATGGCTACACCTTC.